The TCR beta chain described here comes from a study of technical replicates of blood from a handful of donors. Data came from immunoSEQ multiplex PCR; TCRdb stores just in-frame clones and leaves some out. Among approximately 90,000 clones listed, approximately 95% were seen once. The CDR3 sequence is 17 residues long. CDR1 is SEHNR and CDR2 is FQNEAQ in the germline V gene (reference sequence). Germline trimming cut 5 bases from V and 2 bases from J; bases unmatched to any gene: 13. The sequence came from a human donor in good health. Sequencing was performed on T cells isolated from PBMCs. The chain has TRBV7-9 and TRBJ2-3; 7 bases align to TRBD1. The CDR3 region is CASSPRQGVRDTDTQYF. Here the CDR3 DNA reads TGTGCCAGCAGCCCGCGCCAGGGGGTGAGGGACACAGATACGCAGTATTTT.